This is a list of T cell receptor beta chains from one sample in a study of shared clonotypes between healthy human individuals. TCRdb's table, derived via immunoSEQ multiplex PCR, lists solely in-frame clones and lacks some. The sample lists over a million clones, approximately 80% occurring once. Sequenced input: memory CD4+ T cells from PBMCs. The receptors were gathered from a man aged 18 to 30 in good health. Some clones in this sample may be carry-over from other donors' samples. The conserved cysteine and the conserved F or W are not part of the CDR3 here. The order of the fields is J gene, V gene, D gene, CDR3 protein. The D gene is left open where the match is weak.

>TRBJ2-5|TRBV28|TRBD2
ASSPGLAGGRETQY
>TRBJ2-7|TRBV9|TRBD1
ASSVSPLGTGEGEQY
>TRBJ2-1|TRBV28|-
ASSLSDPGWDEQF
>TRBJ2-2|TRBV29-1|TRBD2
SVGGRAETNTGELF
>TRBJ2-3|TRBV18|TRBD2
ASSPRLAGLGGGTDTQY
>TRBJ1-2|TRBV7-9|-
ASTSGGETYT
>TRBJ2-5|TRBV7-2|TRBD1
ASSESTGGWETQY
>TRBJ2-1|TRBV7-2|-
ASSLARDLSYNEQF
>TRBJ1-2|TRBV5-8|-
ASSLTGSAGSGHGYT
>TRBJ1-3|TRBV27|-
ASTRTPSSGNTIY
>TRBJ1-1|TRBV6-5|-
AIRQPQNTEAF
>TRBJ1-3|TRBV11-2|-
ASSLGNRSPGNTIY
>TRBJ1-2|TRBV10-3|-
AISESEGWVNGYT
>TRBJ2-2|TRBV5-4|-
ASSLRSEGLIGLF
>TRBJ2-7|TRBV4-2|TRBD2
ASSQELDPGTSAYEQY
>TRBJ2-5|TRBV7-8|TRBD2
ASSLDGTGDYFVYQETQY
>TRBJ1-5|TRBV28|TRBD1
ASSYRGYQPQH
>TRBJ2-7|TRBV7-9|TRBD1
ASSPGQASSYEQY
>TRBJ2-1|TRBV27|-
ASSSFTPAFYNEQF
>TRBJ1-5|TRBV5-4|-
ASSLDREPYGTWSNQPQH
>TRBJ2-7|TRBV19|-
ASSVLGTLTYEQY
>TRBJ1-4|TRBV19|-
ASSTGGSTEKLF
>TRBJ2-3|TRBV5-6|-
ASSLDGPRTDTQY
>TRBJ1-1|TRBV5-1|-
ASSLRPVGGRTFAEAF
>TRBJ2-7|TRBV14|TRBD2
ASSHNWGGQY
>TRBJ1-4|TRBV7-3|TRBD1
ASSLQGGLGEKLF
>TRBJ2-5|TRBV2|-
ASSMYQETQY
>TRBJ1-2|TRBV7-2|TRBD1
ASSLVGQGAGGYT
>TRBJ2-7|TRBV7-2|-
ASSPPPGVYEQY
>TRBJ2-2|TRBV14|-
ASSLREYTGELF
>TRBJ2-7|TRBV9|-
ASSPGVGGYEQY
>TRBJ1-1|TRBV28|-
ASSSYEAF
>TRBJ1-5|TRBV7-2|TRBD1
ASSLGRGGQPQH
>TRBJ1-2|TRBV28|-
ASSSPDPGLKYT
>TRBJ2-1|TRBV6-1|-
ASSERGPGSSYNEQF
>TRBJ1-3|TRBV4-1|-
ASSQDSPHSGNTIY
>TRBJ2-5|TRBV5-1|TRBD1
ASSLGDRDQETQY
>TRBJ1-2|TRBV5-4|TRBD1
ASSLLRDRVSWSYNGYT
>TRBJ1-1|TRBV7-2|-
ASSLDRALNTEAF
>TRBJ1-3|TRBV9|-
ASPRRARNTIY
>TRBJ1-1|TRBV29-1|-
SVDWGLNTEAF
>TRBJ2-1|TRBV6-1|TRBD1
ASSVSRGRIGEQF
>TRBJ1-1|TRBV30|TRBD1
AWDRGLIEAF
>TRBJ1-4|TRBV2|-
ASLGFGQGNEKLF
>TRBJ2-7|TRBV2|TRBD2
ASGDSGTVEQY
>TRBJ2-7|TRBV27|TRBD1
ASSWTGAYEQY
>TRBJ1-2|TRBV7-9|-
AYTPGLVGSYT
>TRBJ2-2|TRBV28|-
ASSLSVGELF
>TRBJ2-7|TRBV30|TRBD2
AWRGLRPLNEQY
>TRBJ2-1|TRBV9|-
ASSASHGNSYNEQF